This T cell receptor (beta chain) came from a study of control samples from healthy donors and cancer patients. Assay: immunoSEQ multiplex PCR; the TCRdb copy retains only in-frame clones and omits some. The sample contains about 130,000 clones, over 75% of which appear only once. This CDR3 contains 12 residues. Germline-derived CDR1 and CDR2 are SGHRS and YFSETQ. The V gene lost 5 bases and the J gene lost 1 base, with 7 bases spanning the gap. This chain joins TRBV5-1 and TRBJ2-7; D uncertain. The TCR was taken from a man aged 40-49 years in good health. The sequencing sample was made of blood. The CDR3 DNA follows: TGCGCCAGCAGGCAGGAATCCTACGAGCAGTACTTC. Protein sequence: CASRQESYEQYF.